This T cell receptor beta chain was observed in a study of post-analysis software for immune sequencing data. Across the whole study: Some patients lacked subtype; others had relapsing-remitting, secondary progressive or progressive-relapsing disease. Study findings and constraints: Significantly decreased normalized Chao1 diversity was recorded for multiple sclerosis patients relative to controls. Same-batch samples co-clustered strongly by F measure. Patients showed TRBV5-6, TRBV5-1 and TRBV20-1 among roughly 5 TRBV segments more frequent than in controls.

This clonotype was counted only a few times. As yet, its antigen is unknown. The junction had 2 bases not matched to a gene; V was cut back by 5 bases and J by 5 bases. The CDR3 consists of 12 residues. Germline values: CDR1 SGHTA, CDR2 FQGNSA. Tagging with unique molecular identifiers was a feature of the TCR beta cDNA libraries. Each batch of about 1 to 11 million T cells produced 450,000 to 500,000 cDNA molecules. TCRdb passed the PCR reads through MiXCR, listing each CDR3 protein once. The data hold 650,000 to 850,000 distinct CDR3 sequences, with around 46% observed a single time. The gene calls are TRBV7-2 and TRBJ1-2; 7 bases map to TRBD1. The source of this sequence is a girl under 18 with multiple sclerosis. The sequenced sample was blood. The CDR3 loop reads CASSATGYGYTF. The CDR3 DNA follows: TGTGCCAGCAGCGCGACAGGGTATGGCTACACCTTC.